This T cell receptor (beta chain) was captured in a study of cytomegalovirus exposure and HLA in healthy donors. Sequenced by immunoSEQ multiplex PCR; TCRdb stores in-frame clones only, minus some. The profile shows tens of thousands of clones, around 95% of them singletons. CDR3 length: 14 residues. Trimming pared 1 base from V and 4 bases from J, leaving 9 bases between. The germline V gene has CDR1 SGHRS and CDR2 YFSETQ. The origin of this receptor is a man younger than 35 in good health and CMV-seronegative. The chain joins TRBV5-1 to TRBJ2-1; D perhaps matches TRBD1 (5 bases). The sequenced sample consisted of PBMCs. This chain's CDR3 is CASSLLGAYNEQFF. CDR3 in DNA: TGCGCCAGCAGCTTGTTAGGGGCATACAATGAGCAGTTCTTC.